The next 23 T cell receptor beta chains were all read from a single sample in a study of OX40 agonist ivuxolimab in advanced cancers. Library prep was done by the immunoSEQ multiplex PCR assay. As stored in TCRdb, this immuneACCESS dataset retains in-frame rearrangements with V and J assigned. A fraction of the clones does not appear; measured against another copy, unresolved V genes explain less than half of the discrepancy, and the remainder lacks a known reason. This sample has tens of thousands of clones in its table, and 82% of those were observed once. The top ten hold roughly 20% of the sample. The specimen was CD4+ or CD8+ T cells sorted from blood, collected in a trial of the OX40 agonist ivuxolimab. The receptors here all came from an adult with an advanced solid tumor such as melanoma, head and neck, liver or kidney cancer.

The chain uses TRBV4-2 and TRBJ2-7; 7 bases align to TRBD1. V lost 2 bases and J lost 6; bases outside the gene matches: 4. The CDR3 covers 13 residues. The V gene's germline CDR1 is LGHNA and CDR2 YNFKEQ. The CDR3 is CASSQRDRPEQYF. CDR3 in DNA: TGTGCCAGCAGCCAAAGGGACAGACCCGAGCAGTACTTC.

The chain has TRBV19 and TRBJ2-1; D gene uncertain. Per the germline V gene, CDR1 is LNHDA and CDR2 is SQIVND (reference sequence). The CDR3 has 17 residues. Trimming left V 6 bases short and J 3 bases short, with 21 bases between. The CDR3 DNA follows: TGTGCCAGTAGGCCGTCTCCTCCAGAGAAGCGCTACAATGAGCAGTTCTTC. Translating gives CASRPSPPEKRYNEQFF.

The V and J genes are TRBV27 and TRBJ2-7; TRBD1 or TRBD2 may be the D gene (5 bases each). The CDR3 loop spans 15 amino acids. V lost 4 bases to trimming and J lost 2 bases, with 15 bases between them. Germline CDR1 MNHEY, CDR2 SMNVEV (reference sequence). The chain's CDR3 is CASSSGTGLPYEQYF. The CDR3 DNA reads TGTGCCAGCAGTTCAGGGACGGGCTTGCCCTACGAGCAGTACTTC.

The gene calls are TRBV19 and TRBJ1-4, with D possibly TRBD1 on 5 matching bases. CDR1 LNHDA and CDR2 SQIVND come from the germline V gene (reference sequence). The CDR3 runs to 13 residues. V lost 3 bases and J lost 13, with 15 bases in between. The CDR3 is CASSIDGGTALFF. CDR3 DNA: TGTGCCAGTAGTATCGATGGGGGGACGGCACTGTTTTTT.

This clone was detected only once. The rearrangement uses TRBV5-6 and TRBJ1-4; D is unresolved. V was cut by 3 bases and J by 6 bases, with 15 bases left in between. Germline V lookup: CDR1 SGHDT, CDR2 YYEEEE. The CDR3 totals 15 residues. This CDR3 reads CASSSTVAAYEKLFF. The CDR3 DNA sequence: TGTGCCAGCAGCTCGACTGTGGCGGCCTATGAAAAACTGTTTTTT.

The chain carries TRBV5-1 and TRBJ2-5; unclear D gene. The DNA end is a closer match to TRBJ2-7, so the J assignment may be wrong. CDR1 is SGHRS and CDR2 is YFSETQ in the germline V gene. The CDR3 covers 14 residues. The CDR3 region is CASSLGHTTYEQYF. CDR3 coding DNA: TGCGCCAGCAGCTTGGGGCACACAACCTACGAGCAGTACTTC.

This chain connects TRBV4-1 to TRBJ1-5; a weak D match, TRBD1 (5 bases). CDR3 length equals 13 residues. Germline CDR1 is MGHRA and CDR2 is YSYEKL. V was clipped by 2 bases and J by 4 bases, with 6 bases between them. The CDR3 here is CASSQYRNQPQHF. The CDR3, as DNA: TGCGCCAGCAGCCAATACAGGAATCAGCCCCAGCATTTT.

The chain carries TRBV7-9 and TRBJ2-3; D ambiguous. Trimming pared 0 bases from V and 2 bases from J, leaving 12 bases between. The germline V gene has CDR1 SEHNR and CDR2 FQNEAQ (reference sequence). This CDR3 is 16 amino acids long. CDR3 sequence reads: CASSLAPLSNTDTQYF. The CDR3 DNA reads TGTGCCAGCAGCTTAGCCCCCCTGTCTAACACAGATACGCAGTATTTT.

This clone was seen a few times. The V call is TRBV4-3, the J call TRBJ1-1; D unresolved. CDR1 and CDR2 from the germline V gene are LGHNA and YSLEER. This CDR3 comprises 14 residues. Trimming shortened V by 1 base and J by 7 bases, and 13 bases separated the two germline ends. The CDR3 DNA is TGCGCCAGCAGCCAAGGGAGAACGGTCGTTGAAGCTTTCTTT. Its protein product is CASSQGRTVVEAFF.

This rearrangement joins TRBV5-1 to TRBJ2-1; a possible D gene is TRBD2 (5 bases). V lost 1 base to trimming and J lost 7 bases, with 12 bases between them. The germline CDR1 and CDR2 sequences are SGHRS and YFSETQ. The CDR3 extends over 14 amino acids. CDR3 region: CASSLSPSRNEQFF. The CDR3 coding sequence is TGCGCCAGCAGCTTGTCCCCTAGCAGGAATGAGCAGTTCTTC.

About this clone: One junction end does not reproduce the germline sequence, and a read error may be involved. The V gene is TRBV6-5, the J gene TRBJ1-1; unclear D gene. Germline CDR1 is MNHEY and CDR2 is SVGAGI. CDR3 length: 11 amino acids. In nucleotides, the CDR3 is TGTGCCAGCAGTACGGGCCCTGACGCTTTCTTT. Translation: CASSTGPDAFF.

The CDR3 nucleotides read TGTGCCAGCTCACTGGGACTCCTCCTGGGCACTGAAGCTTTCTTT. It specifies CASSLGLLLGTEAFF. This chain joins TRBV18 and TRBJ1-1, with D possibly being TRBD1 (5 bases). Per the germline V gene, CDR1 is KGHSH and CDR2 is LQKENI. Trimming pared 4 bases from V and 4 bases from J, leaving 16 bases between. CDR3 length: 15 residues.

This chain links TRBV5-1 with TRBJ2-2, with D perhaps matching TRBD1 (6 bases). V lost 4 bases, J lost 1 base, and 14 bases lay in between. The germline CDR1 and CDR2 sequences are SGHRS and YFSETQ. The CDR3 extends over 16 amino acids. CDR3: CASSPREQGNTGELFF. In nucleotides, the CDR3 is TGCGCCAGCAGCCCTAGAGAACAGGGGAACACCGGGGAGCTGTTTTTT.

A note on this clone: Other DNA sequences in this specimen translate into the identical CDR3. The chain combines TRBV12-5 with TRBJ2-4; D possibly corresponds to TRBD1 (6 bases). CDR1 LGHNT and CDR2 FRNRAP come from the germline V gene. This CDR3 contains 16 residues. With 4 bases removed from V and 0 bases from J, the gap between germline ends came to 13 bases. CDR3: CASGSGESLAKNIQYF. CDR3 bases: TGTGCTAGTGGTTCAGGGGAGAGCCTAGCCAAAAACATTCAGTACTTC.

This clone was observed a few times. V and J are TRBV27 and TRBJ2-1; 10 nucleotides agree with TRBD2. The CDR3 contains 16 residues. CDR1 and CDR2 (germline): MNHEY, SMNVEV (reference sequence). V gave up 3 bases and J gave up 7 bases; unmatched junction bases: 9. For the CDR3, the DNA is TGTGCCAGCAGTTTGTACCTAGCGGGAGATAGAAATGAGCAGTTCTTC. This codes for CASSLYLAGDRNEQFF.

The gene calls are TRBV7-7 and TRBJ2-2; 8 positions agree with TRBD1. CDR1 is SSHAT and CDR2 is FNYEAQ in the germline V gene (reference sequence). The CDR3 is made up of 14 amino acids. V dropped 8 bases and J dropped 4; count of bases not matched to a gene: 6. CDR3 region: CASQDRAVTGELFF. In DNA form, the CDR3 reads TGTGCCAGCCAGGACAGGGCGGTCACCGGGGAGCTGTTTTTT.

The chain combines TRBV7-2 with TRBJ2-7, with a tentative D call TRBD1 (5 bases). In germline, CDR1 is SGHTA, CDR2 FQGNSA. This CDR3 spans 14 amino acids. V lost 4 bases and J lost 4, with 14 bases in between. For the CDR3, the DNA is TGTGCCAGCAGCTCCCCAGGGATGGGGTACGAGCAGTACTTC. Translating gives CASSSPGMGYEQYF.

The chain has TRBV5-1 and TRBJ2-5; D gene ambiguous. Germline V CDR1 and CDR2: SGHRS, YFSETQ. The ends were cut back, 3 bases at V and 5 bases at J, with 14 bases in the middle. CDR3 length: 14 amino acids. In DNA, the CDR3 is TGCGCCAGCAGCTCCCGGACCTCCGGGGAGACCCAGTACTTC. It specifies CASSSRTSGETQYF. Full variable domain (remainder filled in from reference TRBV5-1 and TRBJ2-5): KAGVTQTPRYLIKTRGQQVTLSCSPISGHRSVSWYQQTPGQGLQFLFEYFSETQRNKGNFPGRFSGRQFSNSRSEMNVSTLELGDSALYLCASSSRTSGETQYFGPGTRLLVL.

The sample holds one count of this clone. The chain joins TRBV7-2 to TRBJ2-3; D gene uncertain. Germline V lookup: CDR1 SGHTA, CDR2 FQGNSA. V was cut by 5 bases and J by 1 base, with 7 bases left in between. The CDR3 is 13 residues long. This CDR3 is CASSPYGTDTQYF. CDR3 in DNA: TGTGCCAGCAGCCCCTACGGCACAGATACGCAGTATTTT.

The gene calls are TRBV28 and TRBJ1-2; D may be TRBD1 (5 bases). Trimming removed 6 bases from V and 4 bases from J, with 21 bases in between. This CDR3 comprises 16 residues. From germline, CDR1 is MDHEN and CDR2 SYDVKM. The CDR3 is CASRPTPWGYSYGYTF. CDR3 sequence (DNA): TGTGCCAGCAGACCTACCCCTTGGGGGTATAGCTATGGCTACACCTTC.

The chain carries TRBV7-9 and TRBJ1-5; D gene uncertain. CDR3 length: 17 residues. The V gene lost 5 bases and the J gene lost 1 base, with 18 bases spanning the gap. Germline values: CDR1 SEHNR, CDR2 FQNEAQ (reference sequence). The CDR3 DNA reads as TGTGCCAGCAGCCTACGTGGATGGAGAGTCAGCAATCAGCCCCAGCATTTT. Encoded protein: CASSLRGWRVSNQPQHF.

In nucleotides, the CDR3 is TGCGCCAGCAGTGGCGGACAGGGGGCCTTCACCGGGGAGCTGTTTTTT. Residues: CASSGGQGAFTGELFF. J is TRBJ2-2 and V is TRBV5-1, with 11 bases matching TRBD1. The CDR3 covers 16 residues. Germline V gene data show CDR1 as SGHRS and CDR2 as YFSETQ. Germline trimming cut 5 bases from V and 4 bases from J; bases unmatched to any gene: 7.

The CDR3 region has the DNA TGTGCCAGCAGGGCCGAGGGTAACACCGGGGAGCTGTTTTTT. Its protein is CASRAEGNTGELFF. The rearrangement joins TRBV2 to TRBJ2-2, with a possible D match to TRBD2 (5 bases). The CDR3 runs 14 residues. The germline V and J ends were trimmed by 6 bases and 2 bases, with 10 bases remaining between them. Germline V gene sequence: CDR1 SNHLY, CDR2 FYNNEI.